Presented here are 7 T cell receptor beta chains from one specimen sequenced in a study of shared T cell receptors in the human thymus. The assay was immunoSEQ multiplex PCR, and TCRdb's table has in-frame clones only and misses some. This sample yields 450,000 to 650,000 clones, of which about 80% are seen a single time; roughly 0.013% belongs to the top ten. Another study also made use of these data, one on human thymus T cells.

Material for sequencing was thymocytes. The receptors come from a boy under two years old with a congenital heart defect.

The chain carries TRBV28 and TRBJ1-4; 10 bases are a match to TRBD1. Germline trimming cut 5 bases from V and 6 bases from J; bases unmatched to any gene: 15. Germline-derived CDR1 and CDR2 are MDHEN and SYDVKM. The length of the CDR3 is 18 residues. CDR3 nucleotides: TGTGCCAGCAGTACCCCCTTTGGGACAGGGGCTTCGGATGAAAAACTGTTTTTT. Translating gives CASSTPFGTGASDEKLFF.

This clone has a single count. The gene calls are TRBV5-8 and TRBJ1-4, with D maybe TRBD1 (6 bases). The V and J ends lost 2 bases and 0 bases respectively, with 11 bases between them. Germline CDR1 reads SGHTS; CDR2 reads YDEGEE. The CDR3 spans 16 residues. CDR3 loop: CASSFTGISTNEKLFF. The DNA for the CDR3 is TGTGCCAGCAGCTTTACAGGGATTTCAACTAATGAAAAACTGTTTTTT.

The chain joins TRBV4-3 to TRBJ2-4, with 13 bases identical to TRBD2. Trimming removed 2 bases from V and 2 bases from J; junction bases left unmatched: 3. The CDR3 loop spans 17 amino acids. Germline CDR1 is LGHNA and CDR2 is YSLEER. CDR3 loop: CASSQRGLAGTKNIQYF. CDR3 nucleotide sequence: TGCGCCAGCAGCCAACGGGGACTAGCGGGAACCAAAAACATTCAGTACTTC.

This chain uses TRBV4-2 with TRBJ2-7; possibly TRBD1 for D (6 bases). With 2 bases removed from V and 2 bases from J, the gap between germline ends came to 16 bases. Looked up from germline, CDR1 is LGHNA and CDR2 is YNFKEQ. CDR3 length: 16 amino acids. The CDR3 sequence: CASSQRPDSFTYEQYF. The CDR3 DNA reads TGTGCCAGCAGCCAACGCCCGGACAGCTTTACCTACGAGCAGTACTTC.

The J gene is TRBJ2-3, the V gene TRBV27, with TRBD2 as a possible D gene (6 bases). The V gene's germline CDR1 is MNHEY and CDR2 SMNVEV (reference sequence). There are 13 residues in the CDR3. V shed 6 bases and J shed 14 bases, with 21 bases lying between them. The CDR3: CASRPPSGEERYF. The CDR3 DNA is TGTGCCAGCAGGCCCCCTTCGGGAGAGGAACGGTATTTT.

The chain employs TRBV14 and TRBJ2-5; TRBD1 might be the D (5 bases). Germline CDR1 is SGHDN and CDR2 is FVKESK. Trimming left V 0 bases short and J 5 bases short, with 13 bases between. The CDR3 loop spans 15 amino acids. The CDR3 spells CASSQDQTPGETQYF. CDR3 in DNA: TGTGCCAGCAGCCAAGATCAAACGCCAGGGGAGACCCAGTACTTC.

The gene calls are TRBV18 and TRBJ2-1, with D perhaps TRBD2 (5 bases). Germline-derived CDR1 and CDR2 are KGHSH and LQKENI. The CDR3 extends over 14 amino acids. Trimming removed 3 bases from V and 5 bases from J, with 11 bases in between. DNA of the CDR3: TGTGCCAGCTCACCGGGGAGCGCCGACAATGAGCAGTTCTTC. Its translation is CASSPGSADNEQFF.